A single sample is the source of the 21 T cell receptor beta chains below, sequenced in a study of shared clonotypes between healthy human individuals. The assay was immunoSEQ multiplex PCR, and TCRdb's table has in-frame clones only and misses some. The table has approximately 840,000 clones, about 96% seen once. Only CD45RO-negative cells positively selected for CCR7 counted as naive CD8 cells, so terminally differentiated effector memory CD45RA+ cells were excluded. The source material was naive CD8+ T cells sorted from blood. Every receptor here comes from a young man in good health.

About this clone itself: This sample also contains other DNA sequences that code for the same CDR3. The chain couples TRBV5-6 to TRBJ2-7; D is undetermined. V was shortened by 0 bases and J by 1 base, with 5 bases between the two germline ends. The germline V gene encodes CDR1 SGHDT and CDR2 YYEEEE. The CDR3 runs to 13 residues. The CDR3 DNA follows: TGTGCCAGCAGCTTGGGCAGTTCCTACGAGCAGTACTTC. Translated, it gives CASSLGSSYEQYF.

The table lists this clone with a count of one. V and J are TRBV5-1 and TRBJ2-3; TRBD2 is a possible D gene (6 bases). This CDR3 comprises 15 residues. Germline V gene lookup returns CDR1 SGHRS and CDR2 YFSETQ. The ends were cut back, 7 bases at V and 4 bases at J, with 19 bases in the middle. Here the CDR3 reads CASVTDPLAPDTQYF. The CDR3 region has the DNA TGCGCCAGCGTCACCGATCCACTAGCCCCAGATACGCAGTATTTT.

The rearrangement joins TRBV7-8 to TRBJ2-7, with TRBD1 matching 8 bases. Germline-derived CDR1 and CDR2 are SGHVS and FQNEAQ. V gave up 1 base and J gave up 0 bases; unmatched junction bases: 2. The CDR3 has 15 residues. The CDR3 sequence: CASSLETGGSYEQYF. The DNA of the CDR3 is TGTGCCAGCAGCTTAGAAACAGGGGGCTCCTACGAGCAGTACTTC.

The chain recombines TRBV11-3 with TRBJ2-7, with a tentative D call TRBD1 (5 bases). Trimming took off 4 bases at V and 1 base at J, with 11 bases between the two ends. CDR3 length: 14 residues. The germline CDR1 and CDR2 sequences are SGHNT and YENEEA. CDR3 sequence reads: CASSYRTHSYEQYF. For the CDR3, the DNA is TGTGCCAGCAGCTACCGGACACATTCCTACGAGCAGTACTTC. Filled out from reference TRBV11-3 and TRBJ2-7, the complete variable domain reads EAGVVQSPRYKIIEKKQPVAFWCNPISGHNTLYWYLQNLGQGPELLIRYENEEAVDDSQLPKDRFSAERLKGVDSTLKIQPAELGDSAVYLCASSYRTHSYEQYFGPGTRLTVT.

The chain uses TRBV11-3 and TRBJ1-5; D is ambiguous. Trimming removed 5 bases at V and 2 bases at J, with 10 bases between. Germline CDR1 is SGHNT and CDR2 is YENEEA. The CDR3 has 14 residues. CDR3 in amino acids: CASSPPGGNQPQHF. DNA for the CDR3: TGTGCCAGCAGCCCCCCGGGTGGCAATCAGCCCCAGCATTTT.

The chain employs TRBV5-8 and TRBJ1-5; a weak D match, TRBD1 (5 bases). Per the germline V gene, CDR1 is SGHTS and CDR2 is YDEGEE. CDR3 length: 11 residues. The V end lost 4 bases, the J end lost 13 bases, and 12 bases lay between the germline ends. The CDR3 region is CASSLPGGQHF. DNA for the CDR3: TGTGCCAGCAGCCTCCCGGGGGGACAGCATTTT.

On this clone itself: Other DNA sequences in this specimen translate into the identical CDR3. CDR3 DNA sequence: TGTGCCAGCAGCTTAGGGGGGGTGAACACTGAAGCTTTCTTT. Its protein is CASSLGGVNTEAFF. This rearrangement joins TRBV7-8 to TRBJ1-1, with D possibly matching TRBD1 (5 bases). The V end lost 1 base, the J end lost 0 bases, and 6 bases lay between the germline ends. CDR1 SGHVS and CDR2 FQNEAQ come from the germline V gene. The length of the CDR3 is 14 residues.

The gene calls are TRBV7-9 and TRBJ2-3; D is unclear. This CDR3 comprises 15 residues. The germline gives CDR1 SEHNR, CDR2 FQNEAQ (reference sequence). Trimming cost V 3 bases and J 1 base, with 11 bases left between them. The CDR3 loop reads CASSFGLSRTDTQYF. CDR3 coding DNA: TGTGCCAGCAGCTTCGGTCTGAGCCGCACAGATACGCAGTATTTT.

The V gene is TRBV9, the J gene TRBJ2-1, with TRBD1 matching over 7 bases. The CDR3 consists of 16 residues. With V trimmed by 3 bases and J by 0 bases, 6 bases remained unmatched. Germline V gene lookup returns CDR1 SGDLS and CDR2 YYNGEE. CDR3 residues: CASSENRDSSYNEQFF. The CDR3 nucleotides are TGTGCCAGCAGCGAAAACCGGGACAGCTCCTACAATGAGCAGTTCTTC.

A few counts support this clone. The chain couples TRBV10-2 to TRBJ1-5; D call uncertain. Looked up from germline, CDR1 is WSHSY and CDR2 is SAAADI. The V end was cut by 2 bases, the J end by 7 bases, with 18 bases between. This CDR3 has 16 amino acids. The CDR3 sequence: CASSELSTIPGQPQHF. The CDR3 DNA follows: TGCGCCAGCAGTGAGCTGAGTACCATTCCAGGACAGCCCCAGCATTTT.

This clone was detected only once. The J gene is TRBJ2-7, the V gene TRBV4-1; D is uncertain. CDR1 and CDR2 from the germline V gene are MGHRA and YSYEKL. Trimming shortened V by 0 bases and J by 4 bases, and 10 bases separated the two germline ends. The CDR3 length is 14 residues. CDR3 bases: TGCGCCAGCAGCCAAGAGAGCTCTAAATACGAGCAGTACTTC. This codes for CASSQESSKYEQYF.

The gene calls are TRBV11-2 and TRBJ2-2; TRBD2 agrees at 10 bases. V shed 4 bases and J 3 bases; nucleotides not matched to a gene: 2. The CDR3 has 15 amino acids. Looked up from germline, CDR1 is SGHAT and CDR2 is FQNNGV. DNA for the CDR3: TGTGCCAGCAGCTCCGGACTAGCGGACACCGGGGAGCTGTTTTTT. Its translation is CASSSGLADTGELFF.

V and J are TRBV2 and TRBJ2-1, with D possibly being TRBD1 or TRBD2 (7 bases each). The CDR3 has 14 residues. Trimming cost V 5 bases and J 7 bases, with 15 bases left between them. Germline V gene data show CDR1 as SNHLY and CDR2 as FYNNEI. CDR3 loop: CASSTTGEGNEQFF. The CDR3 coding sequence is TGTGCCAGCAGTACTACAGGGGAGGGTAATGAGCAGTTCTTC.

This chain connects TRBV10-2 to TRBJ1-5, with D tentatively TRBD1 (5 bases). V was pared by 2 bases and J by 5 bases, with 13 bases between. CDR1 WSHSY and CDR2 SAAADI come from the germline V gene. The CDR3 length is 15 residues. CDR3 sequence (DNA): TGCGCCAGCAGTGAGCCCAGGGATGTCGATCAGCCCCAGCATTTT. It translates to CASSEPRDVDQPQHF.

This clone showed up just once. This chain links TRBV7-9 with TRBJ2-7, with TRBD2 matching over 8 bases. CDR1 SEHNR and CDR2 FQNEAQ come from the germline V gene (reference sequence). V was clipped by 2 bases and J by 6 bases; unmatched bases: 9. CDR3 length equals 15 residues. The CDR3 nucleotides are TGTGCCAGCAGCTTAAGCCTAGCGGGTCGCAGCGAGCAGTACTTC. Encoded protein: CASSLSLAGRSEQYF.

V and J are TRBV30 and TRBJ2-3, with D possibly TRBD1 on 5 matching bases. CDR1 is GTSNPN and CDR2 is SVGIG in the germline V gene (reference sequence). Trimming removed 2 bases from V and 1 base from J, with 10 bases in between. This CDR3 comprises 14 residues. The CDR3 loop reads CAWSQGRGTDTQYF. The DNA for the CDR3 is TGTGCCTGGAGTCAGGGTCGGGGCACAGATACGCAGTATTTT.

The V and J genes are TRBV4-1 and TRBJ1-1; 8 nucleotides line up with TRBD1. The CDR3 contains 16 residues. Germline V CDR1 and CDR2: MGHRA, YSYEKL. The J segment lost 0 bases and the V segment lost 5 bases, leaving 8 bases of the junction unmatched. The DNA for the CDR3 is TGCGCCAGCAGCACTCAGACAGGGGCGATGAACACTGAAGCTTTCTTT. Its protein is CASSTQTGAMNTEAFF.

The chain links TRBV5-1 to TRBJ2-1; TRBD2 matches at 13 bases. With 4 bases clipped from V and 6 bases from J, the junction kept 7 bases outside the gene matches. CDR1 and CDR2 from the germline V gene are SGHRS and YFSETQ. This CDR3 region has 16 residues. CDR3 amino acids: CASSPLGLAGANEQFF. The CDR3 DNA sequence: TGCGCCAGCAGCCCTTTAGGACTAGCGGGAGCCAATGAGCAGTTCTTC.

The chain joins TRBV7-8 to TRBJ2-7; D tentatively fits TRBD1 or TRBD2 (6 bases each). V dropped 8 bases and J dropped 2 bases, with 13 bases sitting between them. CDR1 and CDR2 (germline): SGHVS, FQNEAQ. This CDR3 region has 13 residues. The CDR3 DNA sequence: TGTGCCAGCCGGGGGCCGACGACCTACGAGCAGTACTTC. Encoded protein: CASRGPTTYEQYF.

The chain carries TRBV30 and TRBJ2-7; D gene unclear. Germline V gives CDR1 GTSNPN, CDR2 SVGIG (reference sequence). Deletions cut 5 bases from V and 1 base from J, with 9 bases between. This CDR3 region has 12 residues. Written as DNA, the CDR3 is TGTGCCTGGGCGAGGCAGTCCTACGAGCAGTACTTC. As protein: CAWARQSYEQYF.

The chain combines TRBV4-1 with TRBJ2-7; 12 bases align to TRBD2. CDR3 length equals 16 residues. V was pared by 4 bases and J by 0 bases, with 4 bases of the junction left unmatched. Germline-derived CDR1 and CDR2 are MGHRA and YSYEKL. The CDR3 nucleotides read TGCGCCAGCAGCCGAGGACTAGCGGGAACCTCCTACGAGCAGTACTTC. Amino acid sequence: CASSRGLAGTSYEQYF.